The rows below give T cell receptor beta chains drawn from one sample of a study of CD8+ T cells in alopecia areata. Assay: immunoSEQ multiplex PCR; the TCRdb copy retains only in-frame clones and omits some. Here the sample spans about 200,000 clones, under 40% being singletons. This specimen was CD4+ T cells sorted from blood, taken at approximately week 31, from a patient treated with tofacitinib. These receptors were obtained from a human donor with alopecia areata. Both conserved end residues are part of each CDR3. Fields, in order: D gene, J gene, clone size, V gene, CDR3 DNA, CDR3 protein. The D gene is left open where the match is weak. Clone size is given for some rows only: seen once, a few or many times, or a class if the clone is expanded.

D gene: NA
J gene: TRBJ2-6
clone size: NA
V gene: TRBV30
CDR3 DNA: TGTGCCTCGACAGCCTCTGGGGCCAACGTCCTGACTTTC
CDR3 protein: CASTASGANVLTF

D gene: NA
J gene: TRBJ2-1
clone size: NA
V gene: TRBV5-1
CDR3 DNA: TGCGCCAGCAGCTTGGTGTCAGGTCCCTACAATGAGCAGTTCTTC
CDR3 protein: CASSLVSGPYNEQFF

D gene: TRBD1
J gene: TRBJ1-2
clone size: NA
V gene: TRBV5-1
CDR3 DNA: TGCGCCACCCGACAGGGGGCTGGAGGCTACACCTTC
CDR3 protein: CATRQGAGGYTF

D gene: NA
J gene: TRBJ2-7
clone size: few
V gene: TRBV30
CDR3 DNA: TGTGCCTGGAGTAGTCTCATGAGAGAGCAGTACTTC
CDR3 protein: CAWSSLMREQYF

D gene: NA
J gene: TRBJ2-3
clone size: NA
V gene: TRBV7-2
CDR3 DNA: TGTGCCAGCAGCTCAACAACTAATACGCAGTATTTT
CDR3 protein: CASSSTTNTQYF

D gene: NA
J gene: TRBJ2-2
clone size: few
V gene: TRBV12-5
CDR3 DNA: TGTGCTAGTGGTTTGGTCCTGACAGGGAACACCGGGGAGCTGTTTTTT
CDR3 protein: CASGLVLTGNTGELFF

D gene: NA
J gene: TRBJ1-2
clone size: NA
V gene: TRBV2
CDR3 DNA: TGTGCCAGCAGTGAAAAGGGTGGGGGCCGTGGCTACACCTTC
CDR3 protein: CASSEKGGGRGYTF

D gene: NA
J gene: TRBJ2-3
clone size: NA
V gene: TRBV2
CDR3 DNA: TGTGCCAGCAGTGATGGGCAGGGGACAGATACGCAGTATTTT
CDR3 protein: CASSDGQGTDTQYF

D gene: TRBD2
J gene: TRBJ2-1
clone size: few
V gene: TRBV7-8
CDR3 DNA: TGTGCCAGCAGCCCCGGGAGGGACAATGAGCAGTTCTTC
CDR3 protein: CASSPGRDNEQFF

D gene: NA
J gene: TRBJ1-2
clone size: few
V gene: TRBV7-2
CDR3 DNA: TGTGCCAGCAGCACTCAGTACGGAGGAGGTGGCTACACCTTC
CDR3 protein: CASSTQYGGGGYTF

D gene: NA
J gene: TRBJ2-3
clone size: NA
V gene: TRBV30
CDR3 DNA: TGTGCCTGGAGCAGGGTAACAGATACGCAGTATTTT
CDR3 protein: CAWSRVTDTQYF

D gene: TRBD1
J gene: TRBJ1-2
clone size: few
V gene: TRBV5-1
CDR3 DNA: TGCGCCAGCAGCGTACTATCAACAGGGGGCAAGAGCGGCTACACCTTC
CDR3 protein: CASSVLSTGGKSGYTF

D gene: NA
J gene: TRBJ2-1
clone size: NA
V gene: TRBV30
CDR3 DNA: TGTGCCTGGAGCGGATCGGAGGGGACCTACAATGAGCAGTTCTTC
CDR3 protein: CAWSGSEGTYNEQFF

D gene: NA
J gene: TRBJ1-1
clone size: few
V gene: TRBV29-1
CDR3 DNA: TGCAGCGTTGAAGATCAGGAGCACACTGAAGCTTTCTTT
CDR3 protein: CSVEDQEHTEAFF

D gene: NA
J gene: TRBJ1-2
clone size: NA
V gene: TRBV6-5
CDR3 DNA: TGTGCCAGCAGCCTCGGACACTTTGGTGGCTACACCTTC
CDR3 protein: CASSLGHFGGYTF

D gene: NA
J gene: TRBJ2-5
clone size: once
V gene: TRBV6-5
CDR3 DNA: TGTGCCAGCAGCCTGGCCCAGACCCAGTACTTC
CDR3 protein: CASSLAQTQYF

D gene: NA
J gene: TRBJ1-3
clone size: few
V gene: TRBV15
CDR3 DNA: TGTGCCACCAGAGGGGATTGGGCTGGAAACACCATATATTTT
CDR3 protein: CATRGDWAGNTIYF

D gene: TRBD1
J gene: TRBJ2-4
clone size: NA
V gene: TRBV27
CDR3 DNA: TGTGCCAGCTCACAAGTTCCGGGACAGGGGGCGTCCAACATTCAGTACTTC
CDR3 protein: CASSQVPGQGASNIQYF

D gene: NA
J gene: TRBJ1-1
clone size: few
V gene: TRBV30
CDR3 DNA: TGTGCCTGGAGTGTCGGCAGTGAAGCTTTCTTT
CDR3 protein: CAWSVGSEAFF

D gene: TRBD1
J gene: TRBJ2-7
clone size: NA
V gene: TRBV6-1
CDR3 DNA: TGTGCCAGCAGGATGGGACAGGGCTTCACCTACGAGCAGTACTTC
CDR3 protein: CASRMGQGFTYEQYF

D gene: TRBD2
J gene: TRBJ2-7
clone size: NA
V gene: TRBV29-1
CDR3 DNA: TGCAGCGTTGCGACTAGCGGAAGCTACGAGCAGTACTTC
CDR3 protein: CSVATSGSYEQYF

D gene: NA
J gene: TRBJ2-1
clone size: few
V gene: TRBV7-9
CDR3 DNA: TGTGCCAGCAGCTTAGTGGGGGGCTTCTACAATGAGCAGTTCTTC
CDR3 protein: CASSLVGGFYNEQFF

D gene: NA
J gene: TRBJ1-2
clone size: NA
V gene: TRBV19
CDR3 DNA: TGTGCCAGTAGTATTCTTACAGGCGCTAACTATGGCTACACCTTC
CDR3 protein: CASSILTGANYGYTF

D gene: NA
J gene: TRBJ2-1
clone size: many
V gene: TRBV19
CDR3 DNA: TGTGCCAGTAGTATCGGACTCTCCTACAATGAGCAGTTCTTC
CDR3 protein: CASSIGLSYNEQFF

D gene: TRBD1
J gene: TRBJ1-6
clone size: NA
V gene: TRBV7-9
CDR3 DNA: TGTGCCAGCAGCTTGGACAGGAGCTCCTATAATTCACCCCTCCACTTT
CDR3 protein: CASSLDRSSYNSPLHF

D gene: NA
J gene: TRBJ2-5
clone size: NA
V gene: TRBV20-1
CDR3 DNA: TGCAGTGCTAGAGGTTGGGAGACCCAGTACTTC
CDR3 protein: CSARGWETQYF

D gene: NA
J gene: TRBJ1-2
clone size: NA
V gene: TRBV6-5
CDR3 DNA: TGTGCCAGCAGTTCCCACGGCGGCGCCAACTATGGCTACACCTTC
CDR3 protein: CASSSHGGANYGYTF

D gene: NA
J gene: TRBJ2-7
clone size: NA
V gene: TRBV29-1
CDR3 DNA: TGCAGCGTCGCCTCACGACACATGAGCTCCTACGAGCAGTACTTC
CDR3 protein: CSVASRHMSSYEQYF

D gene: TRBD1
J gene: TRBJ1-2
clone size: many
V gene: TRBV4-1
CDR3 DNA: TGCGCCAGCAGCCAAGATCCTGGACAGGGGGTCTATGGCTACACCTTC
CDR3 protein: CASSQDPGQGVYGYTF

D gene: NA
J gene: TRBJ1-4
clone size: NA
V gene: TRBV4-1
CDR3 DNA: TGCGCCAGCAGCCAGACTCCCTCGGTTAGGGGGAATGAAAAACTGTTTTTT
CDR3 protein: CASSQTPSVRGNEKLFF

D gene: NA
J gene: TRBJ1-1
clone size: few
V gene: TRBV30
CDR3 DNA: TGTGCCTCAGGGACCGAATCTGAAGCTTTCTTT
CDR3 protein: CASGTESEAFF

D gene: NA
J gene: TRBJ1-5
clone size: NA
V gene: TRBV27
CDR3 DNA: TGTGCCAGCAGTTTAGCGCAGGGGAGGGAGCCCCAGCATTTT
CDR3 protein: CASSLAQGREPQHF

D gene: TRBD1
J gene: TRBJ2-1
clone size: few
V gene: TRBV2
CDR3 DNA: TGTGCCAGCAGGGGACAGGATTACAATGAGCAGTTCTTC
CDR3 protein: CASRGQDYNEQFF

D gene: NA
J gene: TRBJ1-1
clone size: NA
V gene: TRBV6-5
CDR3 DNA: TGTGCCAGCAGTTACTCGAACAGGCGGAACACTGAAGCTTTCTTT
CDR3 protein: CASSYSNRRNTEAFF

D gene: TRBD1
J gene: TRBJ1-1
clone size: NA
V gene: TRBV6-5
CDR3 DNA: TGTGCCAGCAGGCGTGGGACAGCGAACACTGAAGCTTTCTTT
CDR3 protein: CASRRGTANTEAFF

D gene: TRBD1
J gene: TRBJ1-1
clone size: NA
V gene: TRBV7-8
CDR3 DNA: TGTGCCAGCAGCCCCTACACAGGGGGTAGAGAAGCTTTCTTT
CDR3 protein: CASSPYTGGREAFF

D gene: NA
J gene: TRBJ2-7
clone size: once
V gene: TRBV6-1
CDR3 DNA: TGTGCCAGCGGGGTTCGTGGCTCCTACGAGCAGTACTTC
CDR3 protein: CASGVRGSYEQYF

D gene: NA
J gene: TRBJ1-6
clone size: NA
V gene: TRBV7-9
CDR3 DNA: TGTGCCAGCAGCTTAGATCAGGGGTGGAATTCACCCCTCCACTTT
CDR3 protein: CASSLDQGWNSPLHF

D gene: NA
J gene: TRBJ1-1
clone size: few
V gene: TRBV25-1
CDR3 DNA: TGTGCCAGCAGCGACTACAGAGTTGAAGCTTTCTTT
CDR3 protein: CASSDYRVEAFF

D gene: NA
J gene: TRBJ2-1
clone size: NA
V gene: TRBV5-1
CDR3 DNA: TGCGCCAGCAGCTTGGAAGCGAATAGGGCGAACAATGAGCAGTTCTTC
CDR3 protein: CASSLEANRANNEQFF

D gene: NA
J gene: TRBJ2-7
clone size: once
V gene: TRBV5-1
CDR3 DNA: TGCGCCAGCAGCTTGTATGGGGGGCTACTAAGCTCCTACGAGCAGTACTTC
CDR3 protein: CASSLYGGLLSSYEQYF

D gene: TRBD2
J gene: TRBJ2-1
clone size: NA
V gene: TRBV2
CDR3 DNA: TGTGCCAGCGAACCGACTAGCGGGAGGGACAATGAGCAGTTCTTC
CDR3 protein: CASEPTSGRDNEQFF

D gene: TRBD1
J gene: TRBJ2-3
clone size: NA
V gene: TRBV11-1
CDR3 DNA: TGTGCCAGCAGCGCGAAAGGGCGGACAGGGGACGATACGCAGTATTTT
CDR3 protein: CASSAKGRTGDDTQYF

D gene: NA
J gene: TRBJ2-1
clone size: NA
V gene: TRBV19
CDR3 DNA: TGTGCCAGTAGTACCCGAGGACAGACTTACAATGAGCAGTTCTTC
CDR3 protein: CASSTRGQTYNEQFF

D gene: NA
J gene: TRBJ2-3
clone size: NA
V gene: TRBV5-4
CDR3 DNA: TGTGCCAGCAGCTCGGGACTCACTTACACAGATACGCAGTATTTT
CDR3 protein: CASSSGLTYTDTQYF

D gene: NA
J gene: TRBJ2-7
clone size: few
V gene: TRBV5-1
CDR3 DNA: TGCGCCAGCAGCGGGGCGACCGAGCAGTACTTC
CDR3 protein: CASSGATEQYF

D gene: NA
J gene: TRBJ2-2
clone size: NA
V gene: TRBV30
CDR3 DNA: TGTGCCTGGAGTGTAGGGAACACCGGGGAGCTGTTTTTT
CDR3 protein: CAWSVGNTGELFF

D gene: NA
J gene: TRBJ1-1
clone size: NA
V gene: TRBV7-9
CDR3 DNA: TGTGCCAGCAGCTTATGGGAAGGGATCACTGAAGCTTTCTTT
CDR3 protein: CASSLWEGITEAFF

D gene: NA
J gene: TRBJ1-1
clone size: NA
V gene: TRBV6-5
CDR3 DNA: TGTGCCAGCACCACGAGACAAACCTTCGAAGCTTTCTTT
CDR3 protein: CASTTRQTFEAFF

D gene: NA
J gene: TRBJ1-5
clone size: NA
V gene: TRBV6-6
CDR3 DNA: TGTGCCAGCAGTTACGGCCGTAGCAATCAGCCCCAGCATTTT
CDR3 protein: CASSYGRSNQPQHF

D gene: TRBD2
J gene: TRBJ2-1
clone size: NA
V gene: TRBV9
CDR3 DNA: TGTGCCAGCAGCGTGAGCGGGAGGCGGTTTCGGAATGAGCAGTTCTTC
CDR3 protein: CASSVSGRRFRNEQFF

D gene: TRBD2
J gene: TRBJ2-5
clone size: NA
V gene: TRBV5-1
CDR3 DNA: TGCGCCAGCAGCGGGACTAGCGGGCAACGACAAGAGACCCAGTACTTC
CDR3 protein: CASSGTSGQRQETQYF

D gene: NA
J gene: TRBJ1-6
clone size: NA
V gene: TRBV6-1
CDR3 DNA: TGTGCCAGCAGTTCAGGACCCTATAATTCACCCCTCCACTTT
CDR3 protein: CASSSGPYNSPLHF

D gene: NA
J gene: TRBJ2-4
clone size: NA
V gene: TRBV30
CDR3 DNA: TGTGCCTCGATACCGGGGGATAGCCGTAACATTCAGTACTTC
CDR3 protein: CASIPGDSRNIQYF

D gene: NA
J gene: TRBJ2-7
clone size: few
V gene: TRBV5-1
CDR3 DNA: TGCGCCAGCAGCTTGGAGGGCAGGGACCGCTACGAGCAGTACTTC
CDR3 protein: CASSLEGRDRYEQYF

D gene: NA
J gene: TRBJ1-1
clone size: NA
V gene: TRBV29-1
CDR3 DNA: TGCAGCGGGGAGGACAGCGGGACTGAAGCTTTCTTT
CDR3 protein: CSGEDSGTEAFF

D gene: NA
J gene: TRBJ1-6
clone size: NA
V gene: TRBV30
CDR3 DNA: TGTGCCTGGGGACGGAGCTCCTATAATTCACCCCTCCACTTT
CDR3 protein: CAWGRSSYNSPLHF